This entry features one T cell receptor beta chain sequence. The table lists this clonotype with many counts. What antigen it recognizes has not been identified. No qualities accompany the bases; no much larger clone lies one base away. From its cysteine to its phenylalanine, the CDR3 spans 15 amino acids. The kept DNA is CDR3 alone, 45 bases in frame from the first base. The germline V gene (reference sequence) provides CDR1 DFQATT and CDR2 SNEGSKA. The germline ends are 14 bases apart after V is trimmed by 0 bases and J by 3 bases. This record comes from a study of human T cells and chemical hapten exposure (dated by TCRdb to about 2021). Some background on the complete study: For sensitization, 2% DPC in acetone was applied to a 2 cm by 2 cm area of upper inner arm skin. Patients additionally received weekly therapeutic DPC doses to the scalp throughout the roughly 24-week study period. Patch testing was done on the upper back using Finn chambers containing 0.01% DPC, and results were scored after 6 days according to International Contact Dermatitis Research Group standards. Alopecia areata with under or over 50% scalp involvement, alopecia totalis and alopecia universalis were represented in the patient cohort, which was mostly female. Libraries were combined into a pool for sequencing, and differences in TCR yield between samples came mainly from small differences in library volumes within the pool. The study tracked peripheral blood TCR repertoire changes in vivo during primary and secondary sensitization to the hapten diphenylcyclopropenone (DPC) in alopecia patients. Patient blood was sampled pre-sensitization (week 0) and at 2, 6 and about 24 weeks after DPC sensitization. About 27 alopecia patients gave blood for TCR sequencing at one to four time points (pre-sensitization, 2, 6 and 24 weeks). Points the paper makes about the study in general: Alopecia, a presumed autoimmune disease, was present in all patients, so the immune response of the patients might differ from that of healthy individuals. Compared with pre-sensitization or healthy control sets, expanded TCRs formed significantly more large CDR3 similarity clusters, which is consistent with antigen-driven responses. Patch test score correlated positively with the number of PT1 expanded TCRs, reaching significance at thresholds 8, 16 and 32 but not at 4. After repeated subsampling, the strength of the expansion versus patch-test correlation and the threshold at which it became significant changed. The number of TCRs above 1 in 1000 frequency did not change with DPC sensitization; there was no evidence of global repertoire structure alterations.

The library came from RACE. The reads were generated on a NextSeq 500. During library preparation, unique molecular identifiers were attached to individual cDNA molecules so that TCRs could be counted quantitatively and reproducibly. Both TCR alpha and TCR beta chains were sequenced from each blood RNA sample. The published analysis was carried out like this. A median of roughly 98,000 TCRs per sample was observed, with a range of about 20,000 to 750,000. V, J and CDR3 annotation of the TCR reads was carried out using the Decombinator software suite. To make PS versus PT1 abundance plots, every sample was subsampled to the same number of TCRs (28,000). Expanded TCRs were defined as absent before sensitization and observed at least eight times at the 2-week time point. TCRdb's own reprocessing of the public reads used fastp at Q25 and MiXCR and kept productive beta chains. Every CDR3 protein is listed once, alongside the most common genes and DNA of its rows. The V and J calls and clone size are TCRdb's, not the authors'. The sample data list 70,000 to 90,000 distinct CDR3 sequences, and about 10% of these were observed just once. Of the sample, approximately 3.5% falls within the top ten clones.

The sample's time point label is to be understood as: patch test 3, about 24 weeks after DPC sensitization. This sample's treatment or condition label indicates: therapeutic diphenylcyclopropenone sensitization with weekly scalp DPC. At each patch-test visit, blood was drawn before the patch test was applied. To be eligible, patients had to be aged 18 to 70, diagnosed with alopecia and judged suitable for DPC therapy, while pregnant patients were excluded. Unfractionated whole blood was collected in Tempus Blood RNA tubes, and total RNA was extracted from that blood. The sequence joins TRBV20-1 to TRBJ2-5; 5 matching bases give a weak D call of TRBD1. Material: whole blood, obtained in connection with sensitization to the hapten diphenylcyclopropenone (DPC). The receptor comes from a woman in her forties or fifties with alopecia areata. Some clones in this sample may be carry-over from other donors' samples. The DNA is as follows: TGCAGTGCTAGAGATTTTACGGTCAGGGAAGAGACCCAGTACTTC. This encodes CSARDFTVREETQYF.